A selection of T cell receptor beta chains follows, all from one sample in a study of blood T cell repertoires in COVID-19. The assay was immunoSEQ multiplex PCR, and TCRdb's table has in-frame clones only and misses some. The table has roughly 400,000 clones, 85% to 90% seen once. Sample: PBMCs or T cells enriched from blood (not recorded which). The receptors come from a woman aged 25 to 39 who had recovered from COVID-19. Both conserved end residues are part of each CDR3. D genes are given only for firm matches. Only some rows state a clone size, as once, few, many or a class for expanded clones.

>.|TRBV2|TRBJ1-1|.
TGTGCCAGCAGTGTAAAGCGGGGGCTCATTACTGAAGCTTTCTTT
CASSVKRGLITEAFF
>.|TRBV27|TRBJ2-7|TRBD2
TGTGCCAGCAGTCCTCATTGGACTAGCGCAAGCTCCTACGAGCAGTACTTC
CASSPHWTSASSYEQYF
>.|TRBV7-2|TRBJ2-7|TRBD2
TGTGCCAGCAGCTTCGGCGGACTAGCCCCGAACGCCGAGCAGTACTTC
CASSFGGLAPNAEQYF
>.|TRBV7-9|TRBJ2-7|TRBD1
TGTGCCAGCAGCTTAGAGCGGACAGGGGGCCCCGAGCAGTACTTC
CASSLERTGGPEQYF
>.|TRBV3-1/TRBV3-2|TRBJ2-1|TRBD2
TGTGCCAGCAGCCCTTCACGACTAGCGGGTTTCCAGGGTGAGCAGTTCTTC
CASSPSRLAGFQGEQFF
>.|TRBV28|TRBJ1-4|.
TGTGCCAGCAGTTTTTTTGTAGCTTTGGCTACTGAAAAACTGTTTTTT
CASSFFVALATEKLFF
>.|TRBV11-1|TRBJ1-1|TRBD1
TGTGCCAGCACCTCCAGGGGGCCCCCTGAAGCTTTCTTT
CASTSRGPPEAFF
>.|TRBV19|TRBJ2-2|TRBD2
TGTGCCAGTAGTGGTTTCGCAGCGGGAGTCTCAACCGGGGAGCTGTTTTTT
CASSGFAAGVSTGELFF
>once|TRBV19|TRBJ2-2|TRBD2
TGTGCCAGTAGAGGGGGGAGCGGGACTAGCACGACCGGGGAGCTGTTTTTT
CASRGGSGTSTTGELFF
>.|TRBV29-1|TRBJ2-3|.
TGCAGCGTTGAAAGCAGCGGGCTTAGCACAGATACGCAGTATTTT
CSVESSGLSTDTQYF
>.|TRBV3-1/TRBV3-2|TRBJ2-2|TRBD2
TGTGCCAGCAGCCAAGATAGCGGGGGGGCCGGTAAAACCGGGGAGCTGTTTTTT
CASSQDSGGAGKTGELFF
>.|TRBV6-6|TRBJ1-2|.
TGTGCCAGCAGGGGGACAACGGCTAACTATGGCTACACCTTC
CASRGTTANYGYTF
>.|TRBV7-8|TRBJ2-4|TRBD2
TGTGCCAGCAGCTTAGGGGAGGGTTGGGTCAAAAACATTCAGTACTTC
CASSLGEGWVKNIQYF
>.|TRBV27|TRBJ1-1|TRBD1
TGTGCCAGCAGTTTAGGGGTGGGACAGGGTTTAGGGAACACTGAAGCTTTCTTT
CASSLGVGQGLGNTEAFF
>.|TRBV5-8|TRBJ2-3|TRBD2
TGTGCCAGCAGCTATGGGACTAGCGGGATGGATACGCAGTATTTT
CASSYGTSGMDTQYF
>.|TRBV7-2|TRBJ1-5|TRBD1
TGTGCCAGCAGCTTAAGGGGGCGCGCTTGGGATAGCAATCAGCCCCAGCATTTT
CASSLRGRAWDSNQPQHF
>.|TRBV29-1|TRBJ2-2|.
TGCAGCGTCGACCACAGGGATGGTTCCGGGGAGCTGTTTTTT
CSVDHRDGSGELFF
>.|TRBV6-5|TRBJ1-3|.
TGTGCCAGGCAGGGTAACCTAAACACCATATATTTT
CARQGNLNTIYF
>.|TRBV6-5|TRBJ2-1|TRBD2
TGTGCCAGCAGTTATAAACTAGCGGGAGAAAGCTATGAGCAGTTCTTC
CASSYKLAGESYEQFF
>few|TRBV9|TRBJ2-3|.
TGTGCCAGCAGCGTAGAGTCAGGGTATATGCTGGATACGCAGTATTTT
CASSVESGYMLDTQYF
>.|TRBV9|TRBJ2-3|TRBD1
TGTGCCAGCAGCTTTGGGACAGGTACAGGTTTGCCAGATACGCAGTATTTT
CASSFGTGTGLPDTQYF
>.|TRBV7-3|TRBJ2-1|TRBD2
TGTGCCAGCAGCCCCGGACTAGCGGGGGGAAATGAGCAGTTCTTC
CASSPGLAGGNEQFF
>.|TRBV27|TRBJ1-2|.
TGTGCCAGCAGTAGACAGTTCTTCTATGGCTACACCTTC
CASSRQFFYGYTF
>.|TRBV3-1/TRBV3-2|TRBJ2-2|.
TGTGCCAGCAGGAGCGTCGGGGAGCTGTTTTTT
CASRSVGELFF
>.|TRBV19|TRBJ1-5|.
TGTGCCAGTAGTATAGATCCTAGCCTCCACCGGCATTTT
CASSIDPSLHRHF
>few|TRBV20-1|TRBJ1-1|TRBD1
TGCAGTGCTAGGGGACAGGTTGAAGCTTTCTTT
CSARGQVEAFF
>.|TRBV5-1|TRBJ2-2|TRBD2
TGCGCCAGCAGCATGCAAACCGGGACTAGAACATACACCGGGGAGCTGTTTTTT
CASSMQTGTRTYTGELFF
>.|TRBV6-5|TRBJ1-5|.
TGTGCCAGCAGCATTTCCAAGGGGGTGAATCAGCCCCAGCATTTT
CASSISKGVNQPQHF
>.|TRBV19|TRBJ1-2|.
TGTGCCAGTAGTATTTCAGGGGCTAACTATGGCTACACCTTC
CASSISGANYGYTF
>.|TRBV7-2|TRBJ2-7|TRBD2
TGTGCCAGCAGCTTAGAACTAGCGGGAGTCACCGAGCAGTACTTC
CASSLELAGVTEQYF
>.|TRBV28|TRBJ2-7|.
TGTGCCAGCAGTCCCCTACCCCCAGGGATGCCGTTCTACGAGCAGTACTTC
CASSPLPPGMPFYEQYF
>.|TRBV28|TRBJ2-7|.
TGTGCCAGCAGTTTACAGGCTGTAAGGGAGCAGTACTTC
CASSLQAVREQYF
>.|TRBV27|TRBJ1-5|.
TGTGCCAGCAGCAGAGGACAGAGTTATCAGCCCCAGCATTTT
CASSRGQSYQPQHF
>.|TRBV2|TRBJ2-1|.
TGTGCCAGCAGCCAATACAATGAGCAGTTCTTC
CASSQYNEQFF
>.|TRBV28|TRBJ2-1|.
TGTGCCAGCAGTTTTTCAGGGCGTTTAGGTGAGCAGTTCTTC
CASSFSGRLGEQFF
>.|TRBV12-5|TRBJ2-1|TRBD2
TGTGCTAGTGGTTTGAGTCTAGCGGGGTACAATGAGCAGTTCTTC
CASGLSLAGYNEQFF
>.|TRBV10-3|TRBJ1-1|.
TGTGCCATCAGTGAGAATGTTCTTGAAGCTTTCTTT
CAISENVLEAFF
>.|TRBV27|TRBJ1-4|.
TGTGCCAGCAGGGTACAGGGTGCAACTAATGAAAAACTGTTTTTT
CASRVQGATNEKLFF
>few|TRBV6-2/TRBV6-3|TRBJ2-5|.
TGTGCCAGCAGTTCGGCAATTAAGGGGGTTCAAGAGACCCAGTACTTC
CASSSAIKGVQETQYF
>.|TRBV7-2|TRBJ1-5|.
TGTGCCAGCAGCCTTACCTCTAGTCAGCCCCAGCATTTT
CASSLTSSQPQHF
>.|TRBV12-5|TRBJ1-6|.
TGTGCTAGTGGTTTGGTAACGGCAGGGATTAATTCACCCCTCCACTTT
CASGLVTAGINSPLHF
>.|TRBV9|TRBJ2-7|.
TGTGCCAGCAGCGTAGGCGGGCTCTCCTACGAGCAGTACTTC
CASSVGGLSYEQYF